These 15 T cell receptor beta chains originate from one sample sequenced in a study of T cell responses to AZD1222 COVID-19 vaccine (dated by TCRdb to the early 2020s). Library creation used the immunoSEQ multiplex PCR assay. Not all clones reach the TCRdb copy of this immuneACCESS table, which keeps in-frame sequences only. Checked studies attribute under half of the gap to unresolved V genes and leave the rest unexplained. Counted in this sample were 130,000 to 150,000 clones; just under 95% of them appeared once. The top ten clones comprise approximately 12% of the sample. The time point label on this specimen signifies: sample from adult after SARS-CoV-2 infection, after symptom onset. The sample in question was peripheral blood, obtained after recovery from COVID-19. These receptors came from an adult who had recovered from COVID-19.

Here the CDR3 DNA reads TGTGCCAGTAGTTTTAGGGGTCTTTTGGACACTGAAGCTTTCTTT. This codes for CASSFRGLLDTEAFF. The chain is built from TRBV19 and TRBJ1-1, with TRBD1 as a possible D gene (5 bases). From germline, CDR1 is LNHDA and CDR2 SQIVND (reference sequence). The CDR3 spans 15 residues. With 5 bases removed from V and 3 bases from J, the gap between germline ends came to 16 bases.

This clone was observed once. The gene calls are TRBV14 and TRBJ2-2; TRBD2 might be the D (5 bases). The CDR3 is 14 amino acids. V was shortened by 1 base and J by 5 bases, with 8 bases between the two germline ends. Germline CDR1 is SGHDN and CDR2 is FVKESK. CDR3 region: CASSQVGMTGELFF. The DNA for the CDR3 is TGTGCCAGCAGCCAAGTCGGGATGACCGGGGAGCTGTTTTTT.

The chain is built from TRBV28 and TRBJ2-2, with unresolved D. The CDR3 is 15 amino acids. Germline CDR1 is MDHEN and CDR2 is SYDVKM. The V end lost 4 bases, the J end lost 1 base, and 10 bases lay between the germline ends. CDR3 DNA: TGTGCCAGCAGTTCCCGGAGCAAGAACACCGGGGAGCTGTTTTTT. The encoded protein is CASSSRSKNTGELFF.

The rearrangement links TRBV19 to TRBJ2-6; D unresolved. With 6 bases removed from V and 1 base from J, the gap between germline ends came to 10 bases. The CDR3 sequence is 15 residues long. Germline-derived CDR1 and CDR2 are LNHDA and SQIVND (reference sequence). For the CDR3, the DNA is TGTGCCAGTAGGGCGGACCCATCTGGGGCCAACGTCCTGACTTTC. This gives the protein CASRADPSGANVLTF.

This clone was detected only once. J is TRBJ1-2 and V is TRBV28; TRBD1 agrees at 7 bases. Germline trimming cut 3 bases from V and 6 bases from J; bases unmatched to any gene: 7. Germline V gene lookup returns CDR1 MDHEN and CDR2 SYDVKM. The CDR3 totals 14 residues. Here the CDR3 reads CASSFVDRADGYTF. The CDR3 DNA sequence: TGTGCCAGCAGTTTCGTAGACAGGGCGGATGGCTACACCTTC.

The genes are TRBV7-2 and TRBJ2-7, with no clear D. There are 13 residues in the CDR3. Trimming left V 3 bases short and J 2 bases short, with 8 bases between. Per the germline V gene, CDR1 is SGHTA and CDR2 is FQGNSA. Written as DNA, the CDR3 is TGTGCCAGCAGCTTTGAAAGGGCCTACGAGCAGTACTTC. Translation: CASSFERAYEQYF.

The J gene is TRBJ2-1, the V gene TRBV16; D assignment may be TRBD1 or TRBD2 (5 bases each). This CDR3 has 16 residues. Trimming stripped 6 bases from V and 6 bases from J, with 21 bases between. The germline gives CDR1 KGHSY, CDR2 FQNENV. The CDR3 spells CASSPAGTGVTNEQFF. The DNA of the CDR3 is TGTGCCAGCAGTCCGGCAGGGACCGGGGTCACCAATGAGCAGTTCTTC.

The CDR3 sequence: CASSLGQNYNYGYTF. As DNA, the CDR3 is TGTGCCAGCTCACTGGGACAGAATTACAACTATGGCTACACCTTC. The chain recombines TRBV18 with TRBJ1-2; 7 nucleotides align to TRBD1. Trimming took 4 bases from V and 2 from J; bases not matched to a gene: 7. Germline values: CDR1 KGHSH, CDR2 LQKENI. There are 15 residues in the CDR3.

The chain uses TRBV24-1 and TRBJ2-3, with a tentative D call TRBD1 (6 bases). Trimming took off 9 bases at V and 2 bases at J, with 17 bases between the two ends. The germline V gene encodes CDR1 KGHDR and CDR2 SFDVKD. The length of the CDR3 is 15 residues. The CDR3 protein is CATGEQGAPTDTQYF. DNA of the CDR3: TGTGCCACCGGGGAACAGGGCGCACCCACAGATACGCAGTATTTT.

V is TRBV9 and J is TRBJ2-4; TRBD2 aligns across 10 bases. The CDR3 has 17 residues. CDR1 is SGDLS, CDR2 YYNGEE, per germline. V shed 4 bases, J shed 5 bases, and the junction held 12 bases outside the gene matches. The CDR3 nucleotides are TGTGCCAGCAGCTTTACGACTAGCGGGTCGGTCGAAAACATTCAGTACTTC. It codes for CASSFTTSGSVENIQYF.

The chain combines TRBV12-1 with TRBJ1-5. TRBV12-1 is annotated as a pseudogene. The CDR3 covers 18 residues. DNA of the CDR3: TGTGCCAGCAGCCCTGGGGGGTCTCAGTTATATAGCAATCAGCCCCAGCATTTT. This sequence encodes CASSPGGSQLYSNQPQHF.

This rearrangement joins TRBV28 to TRBJ2-7, with unresolved D. Per germline, CDR1 MDHEN and CDR2 SYDVKM. Trimming removed 5 bases from V and 2 bases from J, with 13 bases in between. The CDR3 is 14 amino acids. DNA for the CDR3: TGTGCCAGCAGTCTCTCACCACAACCCTACGAGCAGTACTTC. Translated: CASSLSPQPYEQYF.

The chain couples TRBV4-1 to TRBJ2-7; D possibly corresponds to TRBD2 (5 bases). Per the germline V gene, CDR1 is MGHRA and CDR2 is YSYEKL. V lost 0 bases and J lost 3, with 6 bases in between. The CDR3 consists of 13 residues. The CDR3 sequence: CASSQERVYEQYF. CDR3 sequence (DNA): TGCGCCAGCAGCCAAGAGAGGGTCTACGAGCAGTACTTC.

This clone showed up many times. The V gene is TRBV5-1, the J gene TRBJ2-7; D unclear. The germline gives CDR1 SGHRS, CDR2 YFSETQ. The CDR3 is 14 amino acids. Deletions cut 4 bases from V and 0 bases from J, with 11 bases between. CDR3 residues: CASSPLGHSYEQYF. Here the CDR3 DNA reads TGCGCCAGCAGCCCTTTGGGCCACTCCTACGAGCAGTACTTC.

This clone was found once. V and J are TRBV3-1 (or the pseudogene TRBV3-2) and TRBJ2-7; 10 nucleotides line up with TRBD1. The ends lost 1 base at V and 3 bases at J; junction bases unmatched: 9. This CDR3 spans 17 amino acids. Germline CDR1 is LGHDT and CDR2 is YNNKEL (reference sequence). CDR3 nucleotide sequence: TGTGCCAGCAGCCAAGGGGACAGGGGATTGGCAAGCTACGAGCAGTACTTC. Translated, it gives CASSQGDRGLASYEQYF.